Sequencing of this TCR beta chain was carried out in a study of long-term antiretroviral therapy in people with HIV. Notes on the study in general: Samples were collected from the mid-2000s to the late 2010s under possibly less effective ART regimens.

Of note for this clone: The antigen is undetermined. Other DNA sequences of this sample code for an identical CDR3.

It was version v3.0 of the immunoSEQ assay that was run at survey level. Repertoires were generated with immunoSEQ multiplex PCR, while TCRdb's copy carries only in-frame clones and drops some. This table has about 7,200 clones, nearly 75% appearing once. From each donor, at least one pre-ART PBMC sample and at least two post-ART PBMC samples were obtained. CDR3 length equals 14 residues. From germline, CDR1 is MDHEN and CDR2 SYDVKM. V shed 3 bases, J shed 3 bases, and the junction held 1 base outside the gene matches. The TCR originated in a middle-aged man with HIV. The V and J genes are TRBV28 and TRBJ2-3, with 9 bases that match TRBD2. The input for sequencing was unsorted PBMCs, taken 0.9 years before starting antiretroviral therapy. The CDR3 loop is CASSFLAGTDTQYF. The CDR3 bases are TGTGCCAGCAGTTTTCTAGCGGGAACAGATACGCAGTATTTT.